These T cell receptor beta chains were read from a single sample in a study of blood T cell repertoires in COVID-19. Produced via immunoSEQ multiplex PCR; TCRdb's table is partial and in-frame only. The table lists around 190,000 clones, about 80% of them singletons. Sequencing was performed on peripheral blood. These receptors were taken from a human donor in a cohort sampled during active COVID-19. Each CDR3 is given with its conserved first and last residue. The D gene is left open where the match is weak. The size field is filled for only some rows; it gives once, few, many or a size class.

CDR3 protein	CDR3 DNA	J gene	clone size	V gene	D gene
CASSFGLAGESDCEQYF	TGTGCCAGCAGCTTCGGGCTAGCGGGAGAATCGGACTGCGAGCAGTACTTC	TRBJ2-7	-	TRBV28	TRBD2
CASSLPGDYGYTF	TGTGCCAGCAGCTTACCAGGGGACTATGGCTACACCTTC	TRBJ1-2	-	TRBV11-2	-
CASSEFTNSGNTIYF	TGTGCCAGCAGTGAATTTACAAACTCTGGAAACACCATATATTTT	TRBJ1-3	-	TRBV25-1	-
CASSLLQGADYGYTF	TGCGCCAGCAGCCTACTACAGGGGGCGGACTATGGCTACACCTTC	TRBJ1-2	-	TRBV4-3	TRBD1
CASSPPSRDRTEAFF	TGTGCCAGCTCACCACCTTCCCGGGACAGAACTGAAGCTTTCTTT	TRBJ1-1	-	TRBV18	TRBD1
CASSLITSGAEQYF	TGTGCCAGCAGCTTGATCACTAGCGGGGCCGAGCAGTACTTC	TRBJ2-7	-	TRBV5-4	TRBD2
CAIMDPGQGVGGKNIQYF	TGTGCCATCATGGACCCCGGACAGGGGGTCGGGGGCAAAAACATTCAGTACTTC	TRBJ2-4	-	TRBV10-3	TRBD1
CASTLAGGTAEQYF	TGCGCCAGCACCCTCGCAGGGGGGACTGCCGAGCAGTACTTC	TRBJ2-7	few	TRBV10-2	-
CASSHTPRDRYGYTF	TGTGCCAGCAGCCACACCCCACGGGACAGATATGGCTACACCTTC	TRBJ1-2	few	TRBV14	TRBD1
CASSYSGKGSYEQYF	TGTGCCAGCAGTTACTCCGGGAAAGGGTCCTACGAGCAGTACTTC	TRBJ2-7	-	TRBV6-5	-
CASSPSGKQETQYF	TGTGCCAGCAGCCCTAGCGGAAAGCAAGAGACCCAGTACTTC	TRBJ2-5	-	TRBV7-3	TRBD2
CASSRGQAGYGYTF	TGTGCCAGCAGCAGGGGACAGGCTGGCTATGGCTACACCTTC	TRBJ1-2	few	TRBV9	TRBD1
CASSLMGTSGTFYEQYF	TGTGCCAGCAGCTTAATGGGGACTAGCGGGACTTTCTACGAGCAGTACTTC	TRBJ2-7	-	TRBV7-2	TRBD2
CASSPQESNTEAFF	TGTGCCAGCTCACCACAAGAGTCAAACACTGAAGCTTTCTTT	TRBJ1-1	-	TRBV18	-
CASSVVESSGYNEQFF	TGTGCCAGCAGCGTAGTTGAATCTAGCGGATACAATGAGCAGTTCTTC	TRBJ2-1	once	TRBV9	TRBD2
CASAGRGTKGTQYF	TGTGCCAGCGCGGGGCGGGGCACTAAGGGTACGCAGTATTTT	TRBJ2-3	-	TRBV3-1/TRBV3-2	-
CASNPPRGLNTEAFF	TGTGCCAGCAATCCACCCAGGGGCTTGAACACTGAAGCTTTCTTT	TRBJ1-1	once	TRBV28	-
CASSLNSLAYEQYF	TGTGCCAGCAGTTTAAACAGCTTAGCCTACGAGCAGTACTTC	TRBJ2-7	-	TRBV28	-
CASSLEDRDNEQFF	TGTGCCAGCAGTTTAGAGGACAGAGACAATGAGCAGTTCTTC	TRBJ2-1	-	TRBV27	-
CASSEGGQETQYF	TGTGCCAGCAGCGAAGGAGGCCAAGAGACCCAGTACTTC	TRBJ2-5	-	TRBV9	-
CASSMGYTGELFF	TGTGCCAGTAGTATGGGCTACACCGGGGAGCTGTTTTTT	TRBJ2-2	-	TRBV19	-
CASSPKGEDGYTF	TGTGCCAGCAGCCCAAAGGGGGAAGATGGCTACACCTTC	TRBJ1-2	-	TRBV5-4	-
CASSPSGLAGSGAKNIQYF	TGTGCCAGCAGTCCATCGGGACTAGCGGGATCGGGGGCCAAAAACATTCAGTACTTC	TRBJ2-4	-	TRBV28	TRBD2
CASSRYGQGEGEQYF	TGTGCCAGCAGCCGCTACGGACAGGGGGAAGGAGAGCAGTACTTC	TRBJ2-7	many	TRBV5-6	TRBD1
CASSYSSRWDYGYTF	TGTGCCAGCAGTTACTCGAGCAGGTGGGACTATGGCTACACCTTC	TRBJ1-2	once	TRBV6-5	-
CATSPGRGSIPEAFF	TGTGCCACCAGCCCCGGGCGGGGGAGTATCCCTGAAGCTTTCTTT	TRBJ1-1	-	TRBV15	-